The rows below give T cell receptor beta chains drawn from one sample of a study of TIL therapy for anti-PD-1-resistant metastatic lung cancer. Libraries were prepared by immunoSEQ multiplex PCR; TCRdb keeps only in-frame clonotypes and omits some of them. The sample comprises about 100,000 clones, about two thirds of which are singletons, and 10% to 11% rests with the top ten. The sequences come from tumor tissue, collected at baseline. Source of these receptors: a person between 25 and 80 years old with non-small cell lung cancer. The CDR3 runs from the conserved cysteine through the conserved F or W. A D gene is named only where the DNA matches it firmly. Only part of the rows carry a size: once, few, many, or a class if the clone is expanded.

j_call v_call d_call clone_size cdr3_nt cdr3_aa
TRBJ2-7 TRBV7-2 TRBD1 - TGTGCCAGCAGCCCCGGACAGGTTAGCTCCTACGAGCAGTACTTC CASSPGQVSSYEQYF
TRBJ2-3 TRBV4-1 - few TGCGCCAGCTTACCACAAATGGGCAGGGTTATAGATACGCAGTATTTT CASLPQMGRVIDTQYF
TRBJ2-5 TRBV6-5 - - TGTGCCAGCAGTTCCCAGACTAGAGGGGAGACCCAGTACTTC CASSSQTRGETQYF
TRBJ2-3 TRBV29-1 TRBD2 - TGCAGCGAGAGAGGGACTAGCGGGGACACAGATACGCAGTATTTT CSERGTSGDTDTQYF
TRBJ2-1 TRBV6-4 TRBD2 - TGTGCCAGCAGTGAAATGGCTAGCGGGAGTCATGAGCAGTTCTTC CASSEMASGSHEQFF
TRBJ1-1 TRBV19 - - TGTGCCAGTAGTATAGGTGGGACGGAGAACACTGAAGCTTTCTTT CASSIGGTENTEAFF
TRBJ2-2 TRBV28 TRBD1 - TGTGCCAGCAGGCCGGGGACAGGGAGGACCGGGGAGCTGTTTTTT CASRPGTGRTGELFF
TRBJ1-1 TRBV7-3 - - TGTGCCAGCAGCTCCGGGTCAGTGACTGAAGCTTTCTTT CASSSGSVTEAFF
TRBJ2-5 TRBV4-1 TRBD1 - TGCGCCAGCAGTCATCGACAGGGGCGTGAAGAGACCCAGTACTTC CASSHRQGREETQYF
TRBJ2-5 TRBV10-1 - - TGCGCCAGCAGTGACAGGGTTCAAGAGACCCAGTACTTC CASSDRVQETQYF
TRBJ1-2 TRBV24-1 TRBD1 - TGTGCCACCAGGGGACAGGGGGCAGGCGGCTACACCTTC CATRGQGAGGYTF
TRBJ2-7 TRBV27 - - TGTGCCAGCAGCCCTTCATTTGGGGTAAGCGCCTACGAGCAGTACTTC CASSPSFGVSAYEQYF
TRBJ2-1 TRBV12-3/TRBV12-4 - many TGTGCCAGCAGTTTAAGTGGGCATCAGTTCTTC CASSLSGHQFF
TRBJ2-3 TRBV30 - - TGTGCCTGGAGTGACCCTGGAGTTGATACGCAGTATTTT CAWSDPGVDTQYF
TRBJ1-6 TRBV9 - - TGTGCCAGCAGCGTACGGGACTCCTATAATTCACCCCTCCACTTT CASSVRDSYNSPLHF
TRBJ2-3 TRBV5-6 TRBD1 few TGTGCCAGCAGCATGACAGGGGGGCAAGATACGCAGTATTTT CASSMTGGQDTQYF
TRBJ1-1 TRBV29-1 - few TGCAGCGTTGAAAGAGGATACACTGAAGCTTTCTTT CSVERGYTEAFF
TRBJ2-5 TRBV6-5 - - TGTGCCAGCAGTACCTTAGGCGGTGGGACCCAGTACTTC CASSTLGGGTQYF
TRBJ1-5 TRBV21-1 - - TGTGCCAGCAGCTTCGATCAGCCCCAGCATTTT CASSFDQPQHF
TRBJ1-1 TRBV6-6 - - TGTGCCAGCAGTTACGGGGACCACACTGAAGCTTTCTTT CASSYGDHTEAFF
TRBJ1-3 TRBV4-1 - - TGCGCCAGCAGCCAAGATCCGGGAACTGGAAACACCATATATTTT CASSQDPGTGNTIYF
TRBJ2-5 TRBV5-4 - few TGTGCCAGCAGCGATAGAGGGGCAGGGGAGACCCAGTACTTC CASSDRGAGETQYF
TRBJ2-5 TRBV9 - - TGTGCCAGCAGCGTAGCGGGGGGCGCCGGGACCCAGTACTTC CASSVAGGAGTQYF
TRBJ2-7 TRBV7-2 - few TGTGCCAGCGGACAGTTTCAGGGCGAGCAGTACTTC CASGQFQGEQYF
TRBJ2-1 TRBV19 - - TGTGCCAGTAGTAGGAAAAGCAATGAGCAGTTCTTC CASSRKSNEQFF
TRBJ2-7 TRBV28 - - TGTGCCAGCAGTTTACAAGCGGACAACTACGAGCAGTACTTC CASSLQADNYEQYF
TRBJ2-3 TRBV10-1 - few TGCGCCAGCAGTGAATTTAGGAGGGATACGCAGTATTTT CASSEFRRDTQYF
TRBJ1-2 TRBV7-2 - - TGTGCCAGCAGCCAATATGGCCAGGGAAACTATGGCTACACCTTC CASSQYGQGNYGYTF
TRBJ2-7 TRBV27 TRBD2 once TGTGCCCGGGGGGGGGTCTACGAGCAGTACTTC CARGGVYEQYF
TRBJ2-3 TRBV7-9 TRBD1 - TGTGCCAGCAGCCCCGGACAGGGGGGCGATACGCAGTATTTT CASSPGQGGDTQYF
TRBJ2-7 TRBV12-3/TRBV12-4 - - TGTGCCAGCAGTCCCAATTACGAGCAGTACTTC CASSPNYEQYF
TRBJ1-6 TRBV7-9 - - TGTGCCAGCAGCTTACCCCCTGGTCGGGATTCACCCCTCCACTTT CASSLPPGRDSPLHF
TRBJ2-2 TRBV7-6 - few TGTGCCAGCAGCCTAAACACCGGGGAGCTGTTTTTT CASSLNTGELFF
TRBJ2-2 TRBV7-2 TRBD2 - TGTGCCAGCAGCCCACCAGGGACTAGGACCGGGGAGCTGTTTTTT CASSPPGTRTGELFF
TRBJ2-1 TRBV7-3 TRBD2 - TGTGCCAGCAGCTTCTTAGGGGAGGGTGAGCAGTTCTTC CASSFLGEGEQFF
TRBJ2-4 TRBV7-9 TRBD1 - TGTGCCAGCAGCTTAGGGTCGGGACAGGGAGGGGACATTCAGTACTTC CASSLGSGQGGDIQYF
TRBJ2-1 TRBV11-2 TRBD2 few TGTGCCAGCAGTCTACTAGCGGGGACCTACAATGAGCAGTTCTTC CASSLLAGTYNEQFF
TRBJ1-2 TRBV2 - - TGTGCCAGCAGCCCGGAGTTAGGGAACTATGGCTACACCTTC CASSPELGNYGYTF
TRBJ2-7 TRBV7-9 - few TGTGCCAGCAGCTTAAAAACCCCCCACTACGAGCAGTACTTC CASSLKTPHYEQYF
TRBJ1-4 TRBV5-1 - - TGCGCCAGCAGCCGCGGGGGAACTAATGAAAAACTGTTTTTT CASSRGGTNEKLFF
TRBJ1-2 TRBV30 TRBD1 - TGTGCCTGGAGCGCCCTTGGACAGGGAAACTATGGCTACACCTTC CAWSALGQGNYGYTF
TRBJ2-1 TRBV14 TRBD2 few TGTGCCAGCAGCCACGAACGACTTTTAGGAGCGGGGGGGCCCCGGGAGCAGTTCTTC CASSHERLLGAGGPREQFF
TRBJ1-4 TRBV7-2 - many TGTGCCAGCAGCTTAGCGTTCACAGGGAGACCTAATGAAAAACTGTTTTTT CASSLAFTGRPNEKLFF